The entry below gives a single TCR beta chain sequence along with its context. Its antigen is still unknown. Base qualities were left out, and no much larger clone turns up one base away. The data derive from a study of blood T cell repertoires in COVID-19 (dated by TCRdb to the early 2020s). Context from the whole study: Collaborator samples came from the United States, Italy and Spain and covered acute and convalescent phases of COVID-19. The material from the prospective study consisted of cDNA or gDNA derived from T cells, B-cell-depleted T cells, or PBMCs. Deeply sampled blood TCRbeta repertoires from subjects exposed to, actively infected with, or recovered from COVID-19 were included in the dataset. The repertoires were released in a freely available public database intended as a resource for research on the immune response to SARS-CoV-2. The samples were drawn from the first 160 participants of the ongoing ImmuneRACE study and from 950 to 1,500 subjects provided by 6 global collaborators. Sample metadata almost always included a de-identified subject ID, COVID-19 status, age in years and sex. Where available, HLA class I and class II types were taken from metadata supplied by the sample provider and were not determined by assay-based typing.

The immunoSEQ Assay, a bias-controlled multiplex PCR, was used to amplify TCRbeta CDR3 regions from genomic DNA. From the authors' description of their analysis: Within the assay, amplification of reference gene primers was used to estimate how many nucleated cells each sample contained. To quantify the absolute abundance of each unique TCRbeta CDR3 rearrangement, sequence reads were collapsed and filtered. For each sample, productive Simpson clonality was calculated as the square root of Simpson's diversity index over productive rearrangements. In TCRdb, the immuneACCESS table is reduced to in-frame sequences with V and J assigned. These tables do not hold every clone; where another copy was compared, an unresolved V gene accounts for under half, and the others remain unexplained. The V and J calls and clone size were taken over from that table, and D and trimming were inferred from the DNA. The sample includes 390,000 or so clones, with just over 85% observed a single time. The ten largest clonotypes hold roughly 1.4% of the sample.

Each collaborating institution followed its own protocols to collect whole blood in K2EDTA tubes. For TCRbeta analysis, collaborators shipped samples as frozen whole blood, isolated PBMCs, or DNA extracted from either of those sample types. What the authors observed across the whole study: How much clinical and demographic metadata was included differed by source and by participant, and the metadata was provided uncurated.

The germline V gene (reference sequence) gives CDR1 as GTSNPN and CDR2 as SVGIG. Ends trimmed: V by 2 bases, J by 3 bases; bases unmatched to a gene: 7. Taken from cysteine to phenylalanine, the CDR3 has 15 residues. Just the 45-base CDR3 DNA is kept, in frame starting at base 1. Sequenced material: peripheral blood. This TCR came from a woman aged 25 to 45 with active or convalescent COVID-19. The chain uses TRBV30 and TRBJ2-7; 10 of the junction bases match TRBD2. CDR3 sequence: CAWSWLAGDGYEQYF. The nucleotide sequence is TGTGCCTGGAGTTGGCTAGCGGGAGATGGCTACGAGCAGTACTTC. With the portions outside the CDR3 filled from the reference TRBV30 and TRBJ2-7 genes, the complete variable region becomes SQTIHQWPATLVQPVGSPLSLECTVEGTSNPNLYWYRQAAGRGLQLLFYSVGIGQISSEVPQNLSASRPQDRQFILSSKKLLLSDSGFYLCAWSWLAGDGYEQYFGPGTRLTVT.